This entry concerns a single TCR beta chain. Germline CDR1 SGHTA, CDR2 FQGNSA. Trimming took 4 bases from V and 2 from J, leaving 14 bases between them. The CDR3 length is 15 residues. The sample is drawn from a study of T cells after yellow fever vaccination. Overall study: Preparation of fractions with low cell numbers was performed using SMART-Seq v4 Ultra Low Input.

TCRdb reprocessed the 5' RACE reads via MiXCR and lists one record per CDR3 protein. The repertoire consists of 25,000 or so distinct CDR3 sequences, with around 4.3% occurring once and the leading ten covering 35% to 45%. Study conclusions and caveats: Reappearance after the booster was seen for most primary-vaccination clones, at 95% to 96% CD4 and roughly 90% CD8. Peaking on day 5 versus 15, the secondary response was faster but weaker.

This chain links TRBV7-2 with TRBJ1-2, with D possibly matching TRBD1 (6 bases). Sequenced material: PBMCs, either bulk or a sorted T-cell subset (CD4+, CD8+, memory, or dextramer-sorted; not recorded which), taken on the day of the yellow fever booster vaccination. The sequence was obtained from a young man who received the YFV17D yellow fever vaccine. CDR3 sequence: CASSSQTGLNYGYTF. The DNA of the CDR3 is TGTGCCAGCAGCTCCCAGACAGGCCTGAACTATGGCTACACCTTC.